These 14 T cell receptor beta chains came from one sample sequenced in a study of CD8 T cells in ankylosing spondylitis. Via MiXCR, TCRdb re-called the 5' RACE reads, giving one row per CDR3 protein. The data show 250,000 to 300,000 distinct CDR3 sequences, about 20% seen once. Sample: blood, either unsorted or a sorted T cell fraction (not recorded which). The receptors derive from a male donor with ankylosing spondylitis or in good health (not recorded which).

This clonotype was detected ten times or more. The V and J genes are TRBV10-2 and TRBJ1-1; possibly TRBD1 for D (6 bases). V lost 6 bases and J 1 base, leaving 12 bases between the germline ends. Germline V gene data show CDR1 as WSHSY and CDR2 as SAAADI. The CDR3 is 14 residues long. In nucleotides, the CDR3 is TGCGCCAGCAGCTTACAGGGTGGGAACACTGAAGCTTTCTTT. It translates to CASSLQGGNTEAFF.

The CDR3: CASSESGRIYEQYV. In DNA, the CDR3 is TGTGCCAGCAGTGAAAGCGGGAGGATCTACGAGCAGTACGTC. V is TRBV6-1 and J is TRBJ2-7, with TRBD2 matching 9 bases. CDR1 and CDR2 from the germline V gene are MNHNS and SASEGT. This CDR3 spans 14 amino acids. V shed 2 bases and J 3 bases; nucleotides not matched to a gene: 2.

The V and J genes are TRBV5-1 and TRBJ1-2; 10 nucleotides align to TRBD1. In germline, CDR1 is SGHRS, CDR2 YFSETQ. The V and J ends lost 4 bases and 4 bases, in that order; junction bases with no gene match: 10. CDR3 length: 16 amino acids. CDR3 residues: CASSAAGTGVGYGYTF. As DNA, the CDR3 is TGCGCCAGCAGCGCCGCCGGGACAGGGGTTGGCTATGGCTACACCTTC.

This clonotype appeared a few times. V gene TRBV5-1 combines with J gene TRBJ2-2; D is undetermined. With 0 bases removed from V and 7 bases from J, the gap between germline ends came to 13 bases. Germline CDR1 reads SGHRS; CDR2 reads YFSETQ. The CDR3 is made up of 15 amino acids. The CDR3 DNA is TGCGCCAGCAGCTTGGCCGGCCCCTACGACGGGGAGCTGTTTTTT. It codes for CASSLAGPYDGELFF.

The chain links TRBV28 to TRBJ2-3; D gene uncertain. V lost 5 bases, J lost 4 bases, and 10 bases lay in between. The CDR3 runs 13 residues. From germline, CDR1 is MDHEN and CDR2 SYDVKM. As DNA, the CDR3 is TGTGCCAGCAGTGTCATTGTTCCAGATACGCAGTATTTT. Protein sequence: CASSVIVPDTQYF.

V and J are TRBV27 and TRBJ2-3; 12 nucleotides agree with TRBD2. The CDR3 runs 18 residues. V lost 0 bases to trimming and J lost 2 bases; unmatched junction nucleotides: 6. Germline loops: CDR1 MNHEY, CDR2 SMNVEV (reference sequence). The CDR3 DNA reads TGTGCCAGCAGTTTATCTCCTTGGACTAGCGGGGACACAGATACGCAGTATTTT. Amino acids: CASSLSPWTSGDTDTQYF.

Regarding this clonotype: A read error may produce the germline difference seen at one junction end. The chain recombines TRBV20-1 with TRBJ2-3; 10 bases map to TRBD1. The V gene's germline CDR1 is DFQATT and CDR2 SNEGSKA (reference sequence). This CDR3 contains 14 residues. The CDR3 sequence is CSPPRTGGTDTQYF. Here the CDR3 DNA reads TGCAGCCCCCCCCGGACAGGGGGGACAGATACGCAATATTTT.

This clonotype was found many times. The V gene is TRBV21-1, the J gene TRBJ2-2; the D call in the table, TRBD2, was not verified against the DNA. TRBV21-1 is a documented pseudogene. The CDR3 is made up of 18 amino acids. As DNA, the CDR3 is TGTGCCAGCAGCACCGAGTTCCCGGGACTATCCCGCACCGGGGAGCTGTTTTTT. Encoded protein: CASSTEFPGLSRTGELFF.

This clonotype has only a few counts. The chain couples TRBV11-2 to TRBJ2-5; D gene uncertain. The V end lost 5 bases, the J end lost 7 bases, and 17 bases lay between the germline ends. The CDR3 extends over 14 amino acids. Per germline, CDR1 SGHAT and CDR2 FQNNGV. The DNA of the CDR3 is TGTGCCAGCAGCCCCGCGAGTTTTAGTGGGACCCAGTACTTC. Translating gives CASSPASFSGTQYF.

In this sample, this clonotype turned up many times. The chain couples TRBV14 to TRBJ2-3; no clear D. Germline lookup yields CDR1 SGHDN and CDR2 FVKESK. The V gene lost 0 bases and the J gene lost 4 bases, with 5 bases spanning the gap. The CDR3 is 13 amino acids. The CDR3 sequence: CASSQEGADTQYF. As DNA, the CDR3 is TGTGCCAGCAGCCAAGAAGGCGCAGATACGCAGTATTTT.

The rearrangement uses TRBV4-2 and TRBJ2-5; D remains unclear. CDR3 length: 13 residues. Trimming took off 1 base at V and 2 bases at J, with 5 bases between the two ends. Per germline, CDR1 LGHNA and CDR2 YNFKEQ. The CDR3 loop reads CASSQVWQETQYF. CDR3 nucleotides: TGTGCCAGCAGCCAAGTCTGGCAAGAGACCCAGTACTTC.

The chain uses TRBV5-1 and TRBJ2-1, with 7 bases aligning to TRBD1. J gave up 10 bases and V 4 bases, and 14 bases lay outside the gene matches. CDR1 and CDR2 from the germline V gene are SGHRS and YFSETQ. The CDR3 has 15 amino acids. The CDR3: CASSNGQALSDEQFF. The CDR3 DNA is TGCGCCAGCAGCAACGGACAGGCCTTATCAGACGAGCAGTTCTTC.

This clonotype was seen repeatedly, ten times or more. The CDR3 region is CASSVNSDEQFF. In DNA, the CDR3 is TGTGCCAGCAGCGTTAATTCTGATGAGCAGTTCTTC. The rearrangement uses TRBV9 and TRBJ2-1, with D uncertain. In germline, CDR1 is SGDLS, CDR2 YYNGEE. Trimming removed 2 bases from V and 8 bases from J, with 8 bases in between. The CDR3 has 12 amino acids.

The V call is TRBV28, the J call TRBJ2-2; D ambiguous. V shed 3 bases and J shed 4 bases, with 12 bases lying between them. There are 15 residues in the CDR3. Looked up from germline, CDR1 is MDHEN and CDR2 is SYDVKM. CDR3 DNA sequence: TGTGCCAGCAGTTTCCGTGGGCGTCTCACCGGGGAGCTGTTTTTT. Translated: CASSFRGRLTGELFF.